This paragraph covers one T cell receptor (beta chain) sequence. The antigen is undetermined. Trimming removed 4 bases at V and 4 bases at J, with 9 bases between. This CDR3 region has 13 residues. The germline CDR1 and CDR2 sequences are SGHDT and YYEEEE. Template switching, a step in the protocol, added a universal primer site, and cDNA carried unique molecular identifiers. MiXCR, applied by TCRdb to the 5' RACE reads, yields one record per CDR3 protein. The table includes around 250,000 distinct CDR3 sequences, approximately 8.6% detected once. The sample belongs to a study of identical twins. The study, taken as a whole, reports: High-abundance cord blood beta clonotypes had fewer insertions; memory repertoires showed none. Twin pairs' shared out-of-frame alpha sequences were enriched in low generation probability.

The same sample was also used in a study of yellow fever vaccine responses in identical twins.

Specimen: CD8+ T cells sorted from blood. The rearrangement uses TRBV5-6 and TRBJ2-1; a possible D gene is TRBD1 (6 bases). The sequence came from a woman aged 18-30 years in good health. CDR3 sequence (DNA): TGTGCCAGCAGCATGGGACAATACAATGAGCAGTTCTTC. Translated, it gives CASSMGQYNEQFF.